Listed below are T cell receptor beta chains from one sample, sequenced in a study of blood T cell repertoires in COVID-19. Repertoires were generated with immunoSEQ multiplex PCR, while TCRdb's copy carries only in-frame clones and drops some. The sample consists of tens of thousands of clones, 88% of them appearing once. The sample was peripheral blood. The origin of the receptors is a human donor in a cohort sampled during active COVID-19. Each CDR3 is given with its conserved first and last residue. A D gene is named only where the DNA matches it firmly. Clone size, where shown, is once, few, many, or a class for clones that have expanded.

J	size	D	V	CDR3	DNA
TRBJ2-1	NA	TRBD2	TRBV19	CASSPGLAFVDEQFF	TGTGCCAGTAGTCCAGGACTAGCGTTCGTCGATGAGCAGTTCTTC
TRBJ1-2	NA	TRBD1	TRBV19	CASSMVGTDYGYTF	TGTGCCAGTAGTATGGTCGGGACAGACTATGGCTACACCTTC
TRBJ2-7	NA	NA	TRBV6-5	CASRSDSSYEQYF	TGTGCCAGCAGATCGGACAGCTCCTACGAGCAGTACTTC
TRBJ2-5	NA	TRBD1	TRBV2	CASSTQGARETQYF	TGTGCCAGCAGTACACAGGGGGCTCGAGAGACCCAGTACTTC
TRBJ2-7	NA	TRBD1	TRBV3-1/TRBV3-2	CASARGTGGSEQYF	TGTGCCAGCGCCAGAGGGACAGGGGGGTCGGAGCAGTACTTC
TRBJ2-2	NA	NA	TRBV6-5	CASSLAASTGELFF	TGTGCCAGCTCCCTGGCGGCGAGCACCGGGGAGCTGTTTTTT
TRBJ2-3	NA	NA	TRBV5-1	CASSLDVRQASTDTQYF	TGCGCCAGCAGCTTGGATGTTCGGCAGGCGTCAACAGATACGCAGTATTTT
TRBJ2-1	NA	TRBD2	TRBV27	CASKAGDSNEQFF	TGTGCCAGCAAAGCGGGAGATTCCAATGAGCAGTTCTTC
TRBJ2-2	NA	NA	TRBV19	CASSPTGENTGELFF	TGTGCCAGTAGTCCGACAGGAGAGAACACCGGGGAGCTGTTTTTT
TRBJ1-1	NA	NA	TRBV29-1	CSSGVTNTEAFF	TGCAGCTCCGGTGTTACGAACACTGAAGCTTTCTTT
TRBJ2-3	NA	NA	TRBV13	CASSPPDSDTQYF	TGTGCCAGCAGCCCCCCGGACTCGGATACGCAGTATTTT
TRBJ1-5	NA	NA	TRBV27	CASSPLEDNYSNQPQHF	TGTGCCAGCAGCCCCCTTGAGGACAATTATAGCAATCAGCCCCAGCATTTT
TRBJ2-5	few	TRBD1	TRBV25-1	CASLPGTGPETQYF	TGTGCCAGCCTCCCCGGGACAGGGCCGGAGACCCAGTACTTC
TRBJ2-1	NA	TRBD2	TRBV7-9	CATTMAGGPGNEQFF	TGTGCCACCACAATGGCGGGGGGGCCTGGCAATGAGCAGTTCTTC
TRBJ1-1	NA	NA	TRBV29-1	CSVEGHQNTEAFF	TGCAGCGTTGAAGGACACCAGAACACTGAAGCTTTCTTT
TRBJ2-5	once	NA	TRBV7-2	CASSLARRWGRAAQETQYF	TGTGCCAGCAGCTTAGCGCGTCGTTGGGGCAGGGCCGCCCAGGAGACCCAGTACTTC
TRBJ2-7	few	NA	TRBV5-1	CASSLALSYEQYF	TGCGCCAGCAGCTTGGCCCTCTCCTACGAGCAGTACTTC
TRBJ2-3	NA	NA	TRBV5-4	CASSRPDSRVITDTQYF	TGTGCCAGCAGCAGACCTGACTCGCGGGTTATCACAGATACGCAGTATTTT
TRBJ2-7	NA	NA	TRBV4-2	CASSTETSYEQYF	TGTGCCAGCAGCACCGAGACTAGCTACGAGCAGTACTTC
TRBJ2-7	NA	NA	TRBV7-2	CASSLARGRGEEQYF	TGTGCCAGCAGCTTAGCTCGGGGCAGGGGCGAAGAGCAGTACTTC